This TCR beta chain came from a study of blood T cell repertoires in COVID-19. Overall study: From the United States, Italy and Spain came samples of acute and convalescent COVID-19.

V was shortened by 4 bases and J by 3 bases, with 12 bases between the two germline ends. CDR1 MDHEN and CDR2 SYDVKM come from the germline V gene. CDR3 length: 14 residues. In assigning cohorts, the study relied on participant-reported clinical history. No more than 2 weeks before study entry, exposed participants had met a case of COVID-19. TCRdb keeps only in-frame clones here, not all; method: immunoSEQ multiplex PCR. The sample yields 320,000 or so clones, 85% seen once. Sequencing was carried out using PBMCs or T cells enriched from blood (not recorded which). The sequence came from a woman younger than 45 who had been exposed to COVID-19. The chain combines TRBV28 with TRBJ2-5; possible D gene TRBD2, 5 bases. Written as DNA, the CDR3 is TGTGCCAGCAGTTCCCCGGACGGGAAAGAGACCCAGTACTTC. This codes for CASSSPDGKETQYF.